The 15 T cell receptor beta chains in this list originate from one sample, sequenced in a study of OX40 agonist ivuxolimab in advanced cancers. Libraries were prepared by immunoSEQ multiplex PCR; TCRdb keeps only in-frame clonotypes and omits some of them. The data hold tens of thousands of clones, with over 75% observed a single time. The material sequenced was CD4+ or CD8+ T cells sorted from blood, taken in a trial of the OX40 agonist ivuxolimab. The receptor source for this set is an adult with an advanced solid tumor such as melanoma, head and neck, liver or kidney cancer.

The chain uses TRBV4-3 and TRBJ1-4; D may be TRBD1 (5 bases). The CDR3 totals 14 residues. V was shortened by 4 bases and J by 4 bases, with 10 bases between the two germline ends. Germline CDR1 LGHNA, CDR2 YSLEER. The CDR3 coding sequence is TGCGCCAGCAGCCTAAGACAGAGTAATGAAAAACTGTTTTTT. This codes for CASSLRQSNEKLFF.

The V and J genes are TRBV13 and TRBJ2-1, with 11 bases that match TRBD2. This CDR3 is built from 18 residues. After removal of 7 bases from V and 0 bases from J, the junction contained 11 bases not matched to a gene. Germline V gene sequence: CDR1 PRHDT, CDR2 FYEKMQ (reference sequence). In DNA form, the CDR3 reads TGTGCCAGCACCGAGGGGCTAGCGGGGGGCCTCTCCTACAATGAGCAGTTCTTC. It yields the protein CASTEGLAGGLSYNEQFF. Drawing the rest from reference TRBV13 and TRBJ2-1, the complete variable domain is AAGVIQSPRHLIKEKRETATLKCYPIPRHDTVYWYQQGPGQDPQFLISFYEKMQSDKGSIPDRFSAQQFSDYHSELNMSSLELGDSALYFCASTEGLAGGLSYNEQFFGPGTRLTVL.

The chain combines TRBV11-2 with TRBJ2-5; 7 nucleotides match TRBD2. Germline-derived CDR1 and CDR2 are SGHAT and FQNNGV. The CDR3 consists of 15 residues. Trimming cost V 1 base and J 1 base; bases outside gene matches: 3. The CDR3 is CASSLVASGQETQYF. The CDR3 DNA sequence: TGTGCCAGCAGCTTAGTGGCTAGCGGCCAAGAGACCCAGTACTTC.

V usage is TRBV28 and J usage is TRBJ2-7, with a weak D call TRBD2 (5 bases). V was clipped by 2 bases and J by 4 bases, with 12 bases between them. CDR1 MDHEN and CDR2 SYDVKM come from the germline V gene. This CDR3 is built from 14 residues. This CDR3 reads CASSLRGYGYEQYF. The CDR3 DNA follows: TGTGCCAGCAGTTTACGAGGGTATGGATACGAGCAGTACTTC.

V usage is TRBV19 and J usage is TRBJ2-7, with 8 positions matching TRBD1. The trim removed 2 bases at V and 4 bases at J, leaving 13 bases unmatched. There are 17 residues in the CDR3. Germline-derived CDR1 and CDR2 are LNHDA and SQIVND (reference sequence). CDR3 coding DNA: TGTGCCAGTAGTATAAGTTTGTCCGGACAGGGTCTTTACGAGCAGTACTTC. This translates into CASSISLSGQGLYEQYF.

The CDR3 here is CASSQKGGGETQYF. CDR3 DNA: TGCGCCAGCAGCCAAAAGGGGGGCGGGGAGACCCAGTACTTC. The rearrangement links TRBV4-1 to TRBJ2-5; tentatively, D is TRBD1 or TRBD2 (6 bases each). CDR3 length: 14 amino acids. V shed 2 bases and J shed 5 bases, with 12 bases lying between them. CDR1 and CDR2 from the germline V gene are MGHRA and YSYEKL.

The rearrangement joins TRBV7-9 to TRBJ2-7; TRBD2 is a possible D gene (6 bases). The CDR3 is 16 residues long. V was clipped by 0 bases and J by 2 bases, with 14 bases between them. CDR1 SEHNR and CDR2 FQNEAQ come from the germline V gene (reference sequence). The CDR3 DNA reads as TGTGCCAGCAGCTTAGCGGCGGGGAAATTGGCCTACGAGCAGTACTTC. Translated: CASSLAAGKLAYEQYF.

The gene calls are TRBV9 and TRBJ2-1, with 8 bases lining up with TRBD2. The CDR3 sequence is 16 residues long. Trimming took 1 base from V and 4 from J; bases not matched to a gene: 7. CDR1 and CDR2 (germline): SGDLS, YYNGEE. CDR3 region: CASSVPSSGQYNEQFF. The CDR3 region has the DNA TGTGCCAGCAGCGTACCCTCTAGCGGGCAATACAATGAGCAGTTCTTC. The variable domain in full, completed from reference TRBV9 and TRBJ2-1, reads DSGVTQTPKHLITATGQRVTLRCSPRSGDLSVYWYQQSLDQGLQFLIQYYNGEERAKGNILERFSAQQFPDLHSELNLSSLELGDSALYFCASSVPSSGQYNEQFFGPGTRLTVL.

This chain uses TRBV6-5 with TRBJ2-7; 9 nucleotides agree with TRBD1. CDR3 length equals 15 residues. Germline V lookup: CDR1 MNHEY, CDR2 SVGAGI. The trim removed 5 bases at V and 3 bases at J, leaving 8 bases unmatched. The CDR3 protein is CASSQIGTGNYEQYF. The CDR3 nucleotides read TGTGCCAGCAGTCAAATAGGGACAGGGAACTACGAGCAGTACTTC.

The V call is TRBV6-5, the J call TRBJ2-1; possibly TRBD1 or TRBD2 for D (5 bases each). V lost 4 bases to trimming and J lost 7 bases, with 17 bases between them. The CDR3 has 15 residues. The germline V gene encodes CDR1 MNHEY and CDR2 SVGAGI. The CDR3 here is CASSFVLGVKNEQFF. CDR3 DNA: TGTGCCAGCAGTTTCGTCTTGGGGGTTAAGAATGAGCAGTTCTTC.

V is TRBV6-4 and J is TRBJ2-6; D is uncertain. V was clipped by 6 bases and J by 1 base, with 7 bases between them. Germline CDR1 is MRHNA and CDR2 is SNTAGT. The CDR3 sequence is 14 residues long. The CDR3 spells CASSERSGANVLTF. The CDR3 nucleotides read TGTGCCAGCAGCGAGAGGTCTGGGGCCAACGTCCTGACTTTC.

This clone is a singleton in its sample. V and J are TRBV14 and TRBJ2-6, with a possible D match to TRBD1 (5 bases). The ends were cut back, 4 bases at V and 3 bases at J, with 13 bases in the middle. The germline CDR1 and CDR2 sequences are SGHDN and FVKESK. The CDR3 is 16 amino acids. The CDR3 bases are TGTGCCAGCAGCCGAGCAGGGTCAGTTGGGGCCAACGTCCTGACTTTC. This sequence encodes CASSRAGSVGANVLTF.

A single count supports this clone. The CDR3 nucleotides are TGTGCCATCAGTGACCCCCCGACCACTATTAACACTGAAGCTTTCTTT. Protein: CAISDPPTTINTEAFF. V usage is TRBV10-3 and J usage is TRBJ1-1, with no clear D. From germline, CDR1 is ENHRY and CDR2 SYGVKD. Between the trimmed V and J ends, which lost 3 bases and 2 bases, there was a span of 16 bases. The CDR3 runs 16 residues.

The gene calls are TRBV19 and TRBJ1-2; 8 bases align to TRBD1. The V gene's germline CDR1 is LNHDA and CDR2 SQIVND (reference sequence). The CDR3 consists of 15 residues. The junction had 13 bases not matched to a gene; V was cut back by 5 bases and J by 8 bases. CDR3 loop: CASSDWTGTYPGYTF. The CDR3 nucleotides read TGTGCCAGTAGTGATTGGACAGGGACTTATCCGGGCTACACCTTC. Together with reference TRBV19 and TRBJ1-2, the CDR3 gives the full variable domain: DGGITQSPKYLFRKEGQNVTLSCEQNLNHDAMYWYRQDPGQGLRLIYYSQIVNDFQKGDIAEGYSVSREKKESFPLTVTSAQKNPTAFYLCASSDWTGTYPGYTFGSGTRLTVV.

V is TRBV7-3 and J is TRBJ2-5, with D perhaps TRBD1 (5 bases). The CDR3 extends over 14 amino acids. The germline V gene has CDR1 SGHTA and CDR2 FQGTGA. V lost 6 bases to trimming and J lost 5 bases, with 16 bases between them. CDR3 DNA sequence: TGTGCCAGCAGTCGTACCCAAGACAGTGAGACCCAGTACTTC. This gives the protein CASSRTQDSETQYF.